The source of this T cell receptor (beta chain) is a study of cytomegalovirus exposure and HLA in healthy donors. Germline CDR1 is SNHLY and CDR2 is FYNNEI. The CDR3 is 15 residues long. With V trimmed by 8 bases and J by 5 bases, 8 bases remained unmatched. The PCR employed 60 Vbeta primers together with 13 Jbeta primers. TCRdb's copy holds only in-frame clones and misses some; the assay was immunoSEQ multiplex PCR. This sample contains 65,000 to 80,000 clones. This TCR was sampled from a man aged 25-45 years in good health and CMV-seronegative. The genes are TRBV2 and TRBJ2-3, with 12 bases aligning to TRBD1. Sequenced input: PBMCs. CDR3 protein: CASGGQGARGDTQYF. CDR3 in DNA: TGTGCCAGCGGGGGACAGGGGGCGCGAGGAGATACGCAGTATTTT.